This is a list of T cell receptor beta chains from one sample in a study of blood T cells in healthy people across ages. TCRdb ran MiXCR on the 5' RACE reads and lists one entry per CDR3 protein. The top ten hold 13% of the sample, which has about 900,000 distinct CDR3 sequences, about 48% seen once. Sequencing used blood. These receptors came from a young man in good health. Each CDR3 is given with its conserved first and last residue. A D gene is named only where the DNA matches it firmly. Rows may omit the clone size; those that give it use once, few, many or a size class.

TRBD2 | TRBJ2-3 | 19 | many | TRBV9 | TGTGCCAGCAGCGAAGGGCTTGGGAGGGTTGTATGGTCCACAGATACGCAGTATTTT | CASSEGLGRVVWSTDTQYF
. | TRBJ2-7 | 14 | . | TRBV6-5 | TGTGCCAGCAGCGCACGGCCGAAGTATTACGAGCAGTACTTC | CASSARPKYYEQYF
. | TRBJ2-7 | 14 | . | TRBV11-2 | TGTGCCAGCAGCACCTTCAAGACAGACCACGAGCAGTACTTC | CASSTFKTDHEQYF
TRBD1 | TRBJ1-5 | 16 | . | TRBV6-1 | TGTGCCAGCAGGACACCCCAGGGGGGAGGCAATCAGCCCCAGCATTTT | CASRTPQGGGNQPQHF
TRBD2 | TRBJ2-5 | 17 | . | TRBV3-1 | TGTGCCAGCAGCCAACGGTCTAGCGGGAGGGGGGATGAGACCCAGTACTTC | CASSQRSSGRGDETQYF
TRBD2 | TRBJ2-3 | 16 | . | TRBV7-8 | TGTGCCAGCAGCCCGACCCTAGCGGGGGTCACAGATACGCAGTATTTT | CASSPTLAGVTDTQYF
. | TRBJ1-1 | 14 | . | TRBV30 | TGTGCCTGGAGTGTACGTTTCTCTGGCACTGAAGCTTTCTTT | CAWSVRFSGTEAFF
TRBD1 | TRBJ2-1 | 19 | few | TRBV7-8 | TGTGCCAGTCGGGCGAGGACAGGGGGTGTTATCGTCTCCTACAATGAGCAGTTCTTC | CASRARTGGVIVSYNEQFF
TRBD2 | TRBJ2-1 | 15 | many | TRBV6-2/TRBV6-3 | TGTGCCAGCAGTTACACAGCGGGGGCCTACAATGAGCAGTTCTTC | CASSYTAGAYNEQFF
. | TRBJ2-7 | 14 | . | TRBV10-3 | TGTGCCATCAGTGAGTCTTACAGTACCTACGAGCAGTACTTC | CAISESYSTYEQYF
TRBD2 | TRBJ2-3 | 15 | . | TRBV12-3/TRBV12-4 | TGTGCCAGCAGTTTGGGGGGGTCTGGGGTGGATACGCAGTATTTT | CASSLGGSGVDTQYF
TRBD2 | TRBJ2-3 | 17 | few | TRBV3-1 | TGTGCCAGCAGCCAAGGCGGCGGGGGACCCAGCACAGATACGCAGTATTTT | CASSQGGGGPSTDTQYF
. | TRBJ1-5 | 16 | few | TRBV28 | TGTGCCAGCACCCTTCAGGCAGTCCGGGGCAATCAGCCCCAGCATTTT | CASTLQAVRGNQPQHF
TRBD2 | TRBJ2-3 | 16 | . | TRBV7-6 | TGTGCCAGCAGCAGCCCTAGCGGGACCCAGGGAGATACGCAGTATTTT | CASSSPSGTQGDTQYF
TRBD2 | TRBJ2-1 | 16 | . | TRBV7-2 | TGTGCCAGCAGCTTATCGCCGGGACTATCTTACCGTGAGCAGTTCTTC | CASSLSPGLSYREQFF
. | TRBJ2-1 | 15 | . | TRBV5-1 | TGCGCCAGCAGTCTCACTGCCCCTTTGTACAATGAGCAGTTCTTC | CASSLTAPLYNEQFF
TRBD1 | TRBJ1-1 | 15 | once | TRBV7-9 | TGTGCCAGCAGCTTAGTGCGGCAGGGGGACACTGAAGCTTTCTTT | CASSLVRQGDTEAFF
TRBD2 | TRBJ2-1 | 16 | . | TRBV6-2/TRBV6-3 | TGTGCCAGCAGTTACGCTAGCGGGACGATCTACAATGAGCAGTTCTTC | CASSYASGTIYNEQFF
TRBD1 | TRBJ2-2 | 15 | . | TRBV4-1 | TGCGCCAGCAGCCAAGCAACAGGGGACACCGGGGAGCTGTTTTTT | CASSQATGDTGELFF
TRBD2 | TRBJ2-1 | 14 | few | TRBV5-6 | TGTGCCAGCAGCGTGGCGGGGGCCTACAATGAGCAGTTCTTC | CASSVAGAYNEQFF
. | TRBJ2-7 | 16 | once | TRBV4-1 | TGTGCCAGCGGCCAAGTGAATCTCGTCACTACCTACGAGCAGTACTTC | CASGQVNLVTTYEQYF
TRBD2 | TRBJ2-3 | 17 | few | TRBV11-3 | TGTGCCAGCAGCTTAGTTGGGGAGGGTCCCTACACAGATACGCAGTATTTT | CASSLVGEGPYTDTQYF
. | TRBJ1-5 | 14 | . | TRBV15 | TGTGCCACCAGCAGTCCTCACACGGGGCAGCCCCAGCATTTT | CATSSPHTGQPQHF
TRBD2 | TRBJ2-3 | 16 | . | TRBV4-3 | TGCGCCAGCAGCCAAGTAGCGGGGGCCATCACAGATACGCAGTATTTT | CASSQVAGAITDTQYF
. | TRBJ1-2 | 13 | . | TRBV6-1 | TGTGCCAGCAGGAGGACGGACAACTATGGCTACACCTTC | CASRRTDNYGYTF
. | TRBJ1-1 | 13 | . | TRBV7-3 | TGTGCCAGCAGCCAGGGGCCGGACACTGAAGCTTTCTTT | CASSQGPDTEAFF
TRBD1 | TRBJ2-1 | 17 | . | TRBV7-6 | TGTGCCAGCAGCTCCCTACCACCCGGGACAGGAGACAATGAGCAGTTCTTC | CASSSLPPGTGDNEQFF
TRBD2 | TRBJ2-3 | 14 | . | TRBV7-2 | TGTGCCAGCAGCTTTCAGCGGGAGTCAGATACGCAGTATTTT | CASSFQRESDTQYF
. | TRBJ2-7 | 14 | . | TRBV19 | TGTGCCAGTAAGGAGCAGGGGATTTCCTACGAGCAGTACTTC | CASKEQGISYEQYF
TRBD1 | TRBJ2-7 | 15 | . | TRBV27 | TGTGCCAGCAGTGCCCGGGACAGGGGGAACTACGAGCAGTACTTC | CASSARDRGNYEQYF
. | TRBJ2-3 | 15 | . | TRBV10-3 | TGTGCCATCAGTGGCTTGCCAGGAAGTACAGATACGCAGTATTTT | CAISGLPGSTDTQYF
. | TRBJ2-1 | 15 | . | TRBV5-1 | TGCGCCAGCAAGGAGGAGGGTCAAAAGGGCACTGAGCAGTTCTTC | CASKEEGQKGTEQFF
. | TRBJ1-6 | 11 | few | TRBV4-1 | TGCGCCAGGCCCCCGGGTTCACCCCTCCACTTT | CARPPGSPLHF
. | TRBJ1-1 | 11 | . | TRBV10-3 | TGTGCCGCATCAGGGTCATCTGAAGCTTTCTTT | CAASGSSEAFF
TRBD1 | TRBJ2-4 | 15 | . | TRBV5-1 | TGCGCCAGCAGCACTGGACAGGGGATATCGAACATTCAGTACTTC | CASSTGQGISNIQYF
. | TRBJ2-5 | 16 | . | TRBV5-1 | TGCGCCAGCAGCTCGACCCTCAGGGGTGAAAGAGAGACCCAGTACTTC | CASSSTLRGERETQYF
. | TRBJ2-3 | 18 | few | TRBV21-1 | TGTGCCAGCAGCAAGATGTATCGCAAGGGGGCCTACACAGATACGCAGTATTTT | CASSKMYRKGAYTDTQYF
. | TRBJ2-7 | 14 | . | TRBV15 | TGTGCCACCAGCAGAGATCAGTCCTACTACGAGCAGTACTTC | CATSRDQSYYEQYF
TRBD1 | TRBJ1-5 | 15 | few | TRBV28 | TGTGCCAGCAGTTTGGAAGGGGGCCGCAATCAGCCCCAGCATTTT | CASSLEGGRNQPQHF
. | TRBJ2-3 | 16 | . | TRBV9 | TGTGCCAGCAGCGTCGGGACGGAAGAAGTCACAGATACGCAGTATTTT | CASSVGTEEVTDTQYF
. | TRBJ2-2 | 17 | . | TRBV11-2 | TGTGCCAGCAGCTCGGGTGTGAGGGTCTTGGGCACCGGGGAGCTGTTTTTT | CASSSGVRVLGTGELFF
TRBD1 | TRBJ2-3 | 15 | . | TRBV6-6 | TGTGCCAGCAGATACCGGGACAGGGGCGCAGATACGCAGTATTTT | CASRYRDRGADTQYF